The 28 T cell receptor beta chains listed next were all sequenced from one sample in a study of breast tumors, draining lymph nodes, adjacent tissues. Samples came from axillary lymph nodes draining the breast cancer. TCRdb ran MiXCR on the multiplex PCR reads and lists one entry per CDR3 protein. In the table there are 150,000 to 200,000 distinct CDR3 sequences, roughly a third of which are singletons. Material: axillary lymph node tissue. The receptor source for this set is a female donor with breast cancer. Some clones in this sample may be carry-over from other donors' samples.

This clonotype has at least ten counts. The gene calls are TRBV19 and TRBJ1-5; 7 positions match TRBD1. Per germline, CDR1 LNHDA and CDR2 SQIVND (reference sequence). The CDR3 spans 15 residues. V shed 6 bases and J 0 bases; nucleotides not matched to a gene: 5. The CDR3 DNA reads TGTGCCAGTAGACAGGGGCCCTATAGCAATCAGCCCCAGCATTTT. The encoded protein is CASRQGPYSNQPQHF.

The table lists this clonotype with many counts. CDR3 amino acids: CAISDITRGAYNEQFF. CDR3 DNA sequence: TGTGCCATCAGTGATATTACTAGGGGTGCCTACAATGAGCAGTTCTTC. This chain links TRBV10-3 with TRBJ2-1, with D possibly being TRBD1 or TRBD2 (5 bases each). Germline CDR1 and CDR2: ENHRY and SYGVKD. V lost 3 bases to trimming and J lost 2 bases, with 14 bases between them. The CDR3 has 16 amino acids.

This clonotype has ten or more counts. This chain's CDR3 is CASSLMGANTGELFF. The CDR3 nucleotides read TGTGCCAGCAGTTTGATGGGGGCAAACACCGGGGAGCTGTTTTTT. The chain couples TRBV12-3 or TRBV12-4 to TRBJ2-2; D perhaps matches TRBD1 (6 bases). Between the trimmed V and J ends, which lost 3 bases and 2 bases, there was a span of 10 bases. CDR3 size: 15 residues.

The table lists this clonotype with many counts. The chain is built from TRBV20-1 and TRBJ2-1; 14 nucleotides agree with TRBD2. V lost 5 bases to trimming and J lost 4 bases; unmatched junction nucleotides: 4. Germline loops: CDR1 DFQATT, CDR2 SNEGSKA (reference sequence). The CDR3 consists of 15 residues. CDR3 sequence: CSAARLAGGYNEQFF. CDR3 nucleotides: TGCAGTGCTGCCCGACTAGCGGGAGGGTACAATGAGCAGTTCTTC.

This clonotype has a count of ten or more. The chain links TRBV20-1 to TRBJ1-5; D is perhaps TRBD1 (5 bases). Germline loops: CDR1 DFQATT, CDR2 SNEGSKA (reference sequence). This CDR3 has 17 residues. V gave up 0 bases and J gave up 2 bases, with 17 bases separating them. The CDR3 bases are TGCAGTGCTAGAGATAACCGCGGGGGAGTTGGCAATCAGCCCCAGCATTTT. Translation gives CSARDNRGGVGNQPQHF.

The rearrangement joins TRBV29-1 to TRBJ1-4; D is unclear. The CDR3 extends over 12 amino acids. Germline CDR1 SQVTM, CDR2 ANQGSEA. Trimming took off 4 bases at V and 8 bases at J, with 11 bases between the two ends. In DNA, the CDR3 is TGCAGCGTTGCCGAGGGTAGGGAAAAACTGTTTTTT. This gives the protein CSVAEGREKLFF.

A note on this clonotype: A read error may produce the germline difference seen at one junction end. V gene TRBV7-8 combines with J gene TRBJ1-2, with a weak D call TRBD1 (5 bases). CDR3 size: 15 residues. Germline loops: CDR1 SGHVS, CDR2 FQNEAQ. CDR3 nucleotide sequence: TGTGCCAGCAGCTTAGGGGGGGGACTTACCTATGGCTACCCCTTC. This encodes CASSLGGGLTYGYPF.

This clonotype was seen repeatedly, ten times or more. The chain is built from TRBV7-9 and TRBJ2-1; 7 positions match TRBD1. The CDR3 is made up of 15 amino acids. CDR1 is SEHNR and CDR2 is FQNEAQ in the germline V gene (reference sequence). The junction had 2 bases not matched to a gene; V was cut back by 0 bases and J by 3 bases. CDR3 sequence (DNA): TGTGCCAGCAGCTTAGCGGGACAGCTCTACAATGAGCAGTTCTTC. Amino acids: CASSLAGQLYNEQFF.

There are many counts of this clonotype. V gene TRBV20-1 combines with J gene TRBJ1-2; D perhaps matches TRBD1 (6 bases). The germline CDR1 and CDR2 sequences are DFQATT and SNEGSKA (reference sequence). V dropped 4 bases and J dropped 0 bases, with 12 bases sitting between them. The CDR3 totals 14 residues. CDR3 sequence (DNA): TGCAGTGCTACCCGCAGGGGTACTAACTATGGCTACACCTTC. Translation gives CSATRRGTNYGYTF.

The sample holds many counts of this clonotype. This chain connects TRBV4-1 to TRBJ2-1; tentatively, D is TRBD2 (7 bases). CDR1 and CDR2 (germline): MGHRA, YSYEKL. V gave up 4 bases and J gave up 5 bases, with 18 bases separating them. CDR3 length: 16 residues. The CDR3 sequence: CASSLPPGGLNNEQFF. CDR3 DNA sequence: TGCGCCAGCAGCCTGCCCCCCGGGGGGCTAAACAATGAGCAGTTCTTC.

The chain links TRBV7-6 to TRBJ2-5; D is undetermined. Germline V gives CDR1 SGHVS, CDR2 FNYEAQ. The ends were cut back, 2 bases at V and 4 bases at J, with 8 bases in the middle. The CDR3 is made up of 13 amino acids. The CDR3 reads CASSLPPGETQYF. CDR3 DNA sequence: TGTGCCAGCAGCTTACCCCCGGGAGAGACCCAGTACTTC.

The CDR3 reads CASSLAAGRNQPQHF. The CDR3 bases are TGTGCCAGCAGTTTGGCAGCAGGCAGAAATCAGCCCCAGCATTTT. The chain is built from TRBV6-2 or TRBV6-3 and TRBJ1-5; D not resolved. V lost 4 bases, J lost 4 bases, and 14 bases lay in between. The CDR3 extends over 15 amino acids. Germline assignment: CDR1 MNHEY and CDR2 SVGEGT.

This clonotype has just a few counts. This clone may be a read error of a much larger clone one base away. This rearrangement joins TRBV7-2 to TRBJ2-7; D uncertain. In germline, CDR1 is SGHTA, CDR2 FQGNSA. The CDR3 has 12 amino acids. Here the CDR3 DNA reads TGTGCCAGCAGTACCAAAACCTACGAGCGGTACTTC. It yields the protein CASSTKTYERYF.

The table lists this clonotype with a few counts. Written as DNA, the CDR3 is TGTGCCAGCAGTGAACAGGGGAGCAATCAGCCCCAGCATTTT. It specifies CASSEQGSNQPQHF. V gene TRBV6-1 combines with J gene TRBJ1-5; TRBD1 might be the D (6 bases). Germline lookup yields CDR1 MNHNS and CDR2 SASEGT. Trimming removed 2 bases at V and 1 base at J, with 6 bases between. CDR3 size: 14 residues.

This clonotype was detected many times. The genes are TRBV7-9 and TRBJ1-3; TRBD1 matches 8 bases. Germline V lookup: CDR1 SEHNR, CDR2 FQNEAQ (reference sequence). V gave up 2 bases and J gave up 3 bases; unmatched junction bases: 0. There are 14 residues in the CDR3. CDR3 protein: CASSLTGGGNTIYF. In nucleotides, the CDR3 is TGTGCCAGCAGCTTAACAGGGGGTGGAAACACCATATATTTT.

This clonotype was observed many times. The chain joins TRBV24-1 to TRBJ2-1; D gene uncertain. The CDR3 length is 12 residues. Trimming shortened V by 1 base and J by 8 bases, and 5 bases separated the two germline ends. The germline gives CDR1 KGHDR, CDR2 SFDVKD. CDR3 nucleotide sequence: TGTGCCACCAGTGATTTTAGGGATGAGCAGTTCTTC. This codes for CATSDFRDEQFF.

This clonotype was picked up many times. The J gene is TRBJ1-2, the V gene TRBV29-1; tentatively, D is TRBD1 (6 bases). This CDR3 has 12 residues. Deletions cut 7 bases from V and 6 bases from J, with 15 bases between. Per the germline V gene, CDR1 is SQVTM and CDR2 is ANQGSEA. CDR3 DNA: TGCAGCGGTCTAGCAGGGGATGATGGCTACACCTTC. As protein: CSGLAGDDGYTF.

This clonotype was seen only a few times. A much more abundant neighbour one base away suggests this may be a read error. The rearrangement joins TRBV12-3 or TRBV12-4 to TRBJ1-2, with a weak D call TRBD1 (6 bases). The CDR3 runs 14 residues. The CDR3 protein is CASIPRGQYNGYAF. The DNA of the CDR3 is TGTGCCAGCATCCCTAGAGGACAGTATAACGGCTACGCCTTC.

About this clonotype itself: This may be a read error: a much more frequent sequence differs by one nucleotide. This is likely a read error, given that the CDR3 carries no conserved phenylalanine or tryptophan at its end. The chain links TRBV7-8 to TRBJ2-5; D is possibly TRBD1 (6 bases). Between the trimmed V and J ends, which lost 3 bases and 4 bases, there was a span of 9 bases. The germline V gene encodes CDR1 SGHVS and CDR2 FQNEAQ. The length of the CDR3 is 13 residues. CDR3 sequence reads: CASSFDRRETQYL. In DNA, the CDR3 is TGTGCCAGCAGCTTTGACAGGCGAGAGACCCAGTACCTC.

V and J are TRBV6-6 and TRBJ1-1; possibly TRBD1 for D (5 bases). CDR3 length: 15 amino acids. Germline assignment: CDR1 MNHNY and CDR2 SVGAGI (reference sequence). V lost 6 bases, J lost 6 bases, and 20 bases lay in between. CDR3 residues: CASSGAGTKRAEAFF. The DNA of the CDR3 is TGTGCCAGCAGCGGCGCCGGGACGAAGAGAGCTGAAGCTTTCTTT.

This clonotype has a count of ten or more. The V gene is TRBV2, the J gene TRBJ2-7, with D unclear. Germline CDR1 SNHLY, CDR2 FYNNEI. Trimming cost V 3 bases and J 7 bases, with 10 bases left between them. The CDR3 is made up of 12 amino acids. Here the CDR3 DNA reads TGTGCCAGCAGTGATCGACCTTGGGAGCAGTACTTC. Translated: CASSDRPWEQYF.

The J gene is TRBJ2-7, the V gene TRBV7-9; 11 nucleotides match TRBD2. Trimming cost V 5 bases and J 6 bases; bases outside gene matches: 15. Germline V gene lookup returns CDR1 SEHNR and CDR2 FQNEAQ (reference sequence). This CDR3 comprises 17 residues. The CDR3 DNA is TGTGCCAGCAGCGGCCCGACTAGCGGGACCTCTCGCCTCGAGCAGTACTTC. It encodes CASSGPTSGTSRLEQYF.

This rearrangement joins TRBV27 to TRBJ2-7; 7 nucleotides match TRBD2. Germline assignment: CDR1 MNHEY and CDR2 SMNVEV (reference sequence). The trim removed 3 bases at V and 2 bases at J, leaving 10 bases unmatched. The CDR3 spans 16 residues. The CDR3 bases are TGTGCCAGCAGTTTGGCTCAAGCGGGATTCCCCTACGAGCAGTACTTC. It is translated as CASSLAQAGFPYEQYF.

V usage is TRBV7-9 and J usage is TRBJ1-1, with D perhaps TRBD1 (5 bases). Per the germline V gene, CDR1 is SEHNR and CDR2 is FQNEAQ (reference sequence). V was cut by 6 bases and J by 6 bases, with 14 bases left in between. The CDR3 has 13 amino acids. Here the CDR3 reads CASRGGDGPEAFF. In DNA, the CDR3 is TGTGCCAGCAGGGGGGGGGATGGACCTGAAGCTTTCTTT.

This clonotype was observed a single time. The CDR3 DNA reads as TGTGCCATCAGTGAACAGGGTTTCGGTCAGCCCCAGCATTTT. Translation gives CAISEQGFGQPQHF. The chain couples TRBV10-3 to TRBJ1-5, with D tentatively TRBD1 (6 bases). In germline, CDR1 is ENHRY, CDR2 SYGVKD. V lost 3 bases and J 6 bases, leaving 12 bases between the germline ends. This CDR3 spans 14 amino acids.

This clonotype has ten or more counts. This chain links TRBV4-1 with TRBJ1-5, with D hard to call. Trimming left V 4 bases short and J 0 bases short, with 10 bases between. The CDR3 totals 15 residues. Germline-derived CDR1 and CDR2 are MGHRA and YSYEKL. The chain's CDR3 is CASSPQGVSNQPQHF. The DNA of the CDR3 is TGCGCCAGCAGCCCTCAAGGAGTTAGCAATCAGCCCCAGCATTTT.

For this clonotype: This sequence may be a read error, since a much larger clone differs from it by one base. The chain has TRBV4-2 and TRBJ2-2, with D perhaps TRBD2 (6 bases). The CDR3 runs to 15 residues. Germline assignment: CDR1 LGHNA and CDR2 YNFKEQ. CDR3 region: CASSQRLTNTGGLFF. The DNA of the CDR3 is TGTGCCAGCAGCCAGCGCCTAACGAACACCGGGGGGCTGTTTTTT.

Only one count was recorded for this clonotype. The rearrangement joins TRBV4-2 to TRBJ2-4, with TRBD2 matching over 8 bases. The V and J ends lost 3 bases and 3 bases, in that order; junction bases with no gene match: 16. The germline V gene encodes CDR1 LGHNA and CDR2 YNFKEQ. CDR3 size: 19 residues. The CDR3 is CASSHPGGTSGGGKNIQYF. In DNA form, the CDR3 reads TGTGCCAGCAGCCACCCCGGGGGAACTAGCGGAGGGGGCAAAAACATTCAGTACTTC.